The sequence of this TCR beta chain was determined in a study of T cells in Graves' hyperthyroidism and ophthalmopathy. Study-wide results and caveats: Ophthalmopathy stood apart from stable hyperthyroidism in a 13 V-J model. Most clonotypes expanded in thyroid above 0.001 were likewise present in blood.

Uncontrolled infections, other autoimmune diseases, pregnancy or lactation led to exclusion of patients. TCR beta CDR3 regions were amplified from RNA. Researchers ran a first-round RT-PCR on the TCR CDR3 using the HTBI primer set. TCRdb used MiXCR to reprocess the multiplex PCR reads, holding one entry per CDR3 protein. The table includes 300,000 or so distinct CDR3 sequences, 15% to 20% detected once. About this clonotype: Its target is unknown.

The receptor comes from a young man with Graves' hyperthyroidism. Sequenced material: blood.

This chain's CDR3 is CASSPGTSDWNTGELFF. In DNA, the CDR3 is TGTGCCAGCTCCCCAGGGACTAGCGACTGGAACACCGGGGAGCTGTTTTTT. The V gene is TRBV12-3 or TRBV12-4, the J gene TRBJ2-2; 10 positions agree with TRBD2. The CDR3 spans 17 residues. The J segment lost 1 base and the V segment lost 8 bases, leaving 10 bases of the junction unmatched.